The T cell receptor (beta chain) described here comes from a study of T-cell reconstitution after alpha-beta-depleted transplantation in children. About this clonotype itself: Its antigen is not identified.

With V trimmed by 4 bases and J by 5 bases, 9 bases remained unmatched. CDR1 and CDR2 from the germline V gene are SGHAT and FQDESV (reference sequence). The CDR3 has 17 amino acids. Broader study findings: It was newly produced T cells that mostly accounted for T-cell counts and diversity one year after transplant. Certain patients had high TCRbeta diversity at day 60, and it came from recipient T cells and thymic progenitors that survived. There were reportedly several hundred expanded graft clones from which alpha-beta T cells came about two months after transplant.

Unique molecular identifiers were incorporated during preparation of the TCRbeta library. One entry per CDR3 protein, called by TCRdb with MiXCR from the PCR reads. The sample holds a few hundred thousand distinct CDR3 sequences, around 13% seen once. Sample: PBMCs, mostly from graft donor cells, taken 360 days after TCRalphabeta/CD19-depleted stem cell transplant. The V and J genes are TRBV11-1 and TRBJ2-5; 14 bases are shared with TRBD2. The clonotype was recovered from a male patient younger than 18 who had a stem cell transplant for acute myeloid leukemia, so the T cells may come from the graft donor. CDR3 nucleotides: TGTGCCAGCAGCTCAAAGACTAGCGGGAGGGCCGGGGAGACCCAGTACTTC. Protein: CASSSKTSGRAGETQYF.